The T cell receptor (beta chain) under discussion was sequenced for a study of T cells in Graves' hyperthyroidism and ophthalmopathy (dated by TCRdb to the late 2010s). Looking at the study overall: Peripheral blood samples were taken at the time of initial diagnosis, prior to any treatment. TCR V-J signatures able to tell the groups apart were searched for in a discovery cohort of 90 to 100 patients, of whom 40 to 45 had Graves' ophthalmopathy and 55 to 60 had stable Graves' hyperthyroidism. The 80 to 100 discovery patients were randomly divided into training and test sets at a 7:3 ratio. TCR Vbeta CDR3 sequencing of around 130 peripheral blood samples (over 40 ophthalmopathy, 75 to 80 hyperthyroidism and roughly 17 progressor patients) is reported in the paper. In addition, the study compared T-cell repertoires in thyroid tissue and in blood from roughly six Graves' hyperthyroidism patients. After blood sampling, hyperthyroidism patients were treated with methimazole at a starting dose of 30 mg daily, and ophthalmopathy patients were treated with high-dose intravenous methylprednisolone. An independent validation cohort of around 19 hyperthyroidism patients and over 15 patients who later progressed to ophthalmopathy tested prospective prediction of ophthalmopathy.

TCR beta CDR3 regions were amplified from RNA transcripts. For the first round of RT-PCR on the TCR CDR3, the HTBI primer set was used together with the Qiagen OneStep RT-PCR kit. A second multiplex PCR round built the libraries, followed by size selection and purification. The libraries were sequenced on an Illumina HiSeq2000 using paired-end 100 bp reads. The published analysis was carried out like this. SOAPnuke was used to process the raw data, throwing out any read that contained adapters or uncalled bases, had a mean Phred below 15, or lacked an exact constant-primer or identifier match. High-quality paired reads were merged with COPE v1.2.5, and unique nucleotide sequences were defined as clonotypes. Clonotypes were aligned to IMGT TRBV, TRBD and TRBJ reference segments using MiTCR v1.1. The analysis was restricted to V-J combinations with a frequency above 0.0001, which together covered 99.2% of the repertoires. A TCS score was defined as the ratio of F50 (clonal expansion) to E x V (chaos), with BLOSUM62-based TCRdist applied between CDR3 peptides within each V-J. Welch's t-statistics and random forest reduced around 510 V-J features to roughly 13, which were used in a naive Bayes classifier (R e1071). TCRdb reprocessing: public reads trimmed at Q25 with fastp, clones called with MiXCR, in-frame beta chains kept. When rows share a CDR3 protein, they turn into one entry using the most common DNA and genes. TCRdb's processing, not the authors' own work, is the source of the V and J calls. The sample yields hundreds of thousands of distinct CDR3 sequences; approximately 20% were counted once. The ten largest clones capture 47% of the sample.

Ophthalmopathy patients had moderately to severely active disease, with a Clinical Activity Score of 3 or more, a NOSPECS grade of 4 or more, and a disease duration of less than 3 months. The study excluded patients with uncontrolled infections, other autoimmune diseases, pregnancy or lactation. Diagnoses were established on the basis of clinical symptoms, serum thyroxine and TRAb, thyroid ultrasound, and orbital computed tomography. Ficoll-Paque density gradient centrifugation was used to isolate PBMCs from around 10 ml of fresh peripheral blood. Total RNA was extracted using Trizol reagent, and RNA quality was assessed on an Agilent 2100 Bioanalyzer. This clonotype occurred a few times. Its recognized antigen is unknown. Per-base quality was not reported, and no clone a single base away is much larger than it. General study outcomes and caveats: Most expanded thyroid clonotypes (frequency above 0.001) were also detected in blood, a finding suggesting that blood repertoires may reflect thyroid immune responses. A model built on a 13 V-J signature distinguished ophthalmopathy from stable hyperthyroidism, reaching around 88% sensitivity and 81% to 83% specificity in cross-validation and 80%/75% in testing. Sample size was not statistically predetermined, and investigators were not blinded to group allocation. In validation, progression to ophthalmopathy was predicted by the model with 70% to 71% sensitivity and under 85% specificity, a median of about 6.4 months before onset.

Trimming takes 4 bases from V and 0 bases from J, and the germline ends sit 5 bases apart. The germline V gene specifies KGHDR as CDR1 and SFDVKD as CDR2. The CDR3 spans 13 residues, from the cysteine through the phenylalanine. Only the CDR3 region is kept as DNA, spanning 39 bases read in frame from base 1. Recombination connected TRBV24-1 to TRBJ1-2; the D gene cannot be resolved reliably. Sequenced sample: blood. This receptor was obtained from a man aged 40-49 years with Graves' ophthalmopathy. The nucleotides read TGTGCCACCAGTGAGGGAGCTAACTATGGCTACACCTTC. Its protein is CATSEGANYGYTF.